This T cell receptor (beta chain) was sequenced during a study of control samples from healthy donors and cancer patients. This clone was detected once. This table comes from immunoSEQ multiplex PCR, and its TCRdb copy is limited to in-frame clones, with some not included. The sample lists tens of thousands of clones, about 88% occurring once. V was shortened by 0 bases and J by 7 bases, with 12 bases between the two germline ends. The CDR3 totals 15 residues. Germline V CDR1 and CDR2: MRHNA, SNTAGT. The sample was PBMCs. The sequence was obtained from a woman between 45 and 65 years old with colorectal cancer. V is TRBV6-4 and J is TRBJ2-2; D gene uncertain. The CDR3, as DNA: TGTGCCAGCAGTGACTCGAAAGGGTCGGGCGGGGAGCTGTTTTTT. Protein: CASSDSKGSGGELFF.